This section outlines one T cell receptor beta chain sequence together with its context. This entry belongs to a study of shared clonotypes between healthy human individuals. Overall study context: CD4 naive and memory got three plates each, CD8 naive two, CD8 memory one.

Memory CD4+ cells were the fraction left after CD45RA+ naive selection. Several immunoSEQ plates held equal portions of the genomic DNA taken from each subset. Assay: immunoSEQ multiplex PCR; the TCRdb copy retains only in-frame clones and omits some. The sample consists of about 1 million clones, around 76% of them appearing once. V lost 1 base, J lost 4 bases, and 9 bases lay in between. From germline, CDR1 is LGHNA and CDR2 YNFKEQ. The CDR3 contains 14 residues. The chain links TRBV4-2 to TRBJ2-3; D is perhaps TRBD2 (5 bases). Source material: memory CD4+ T cells sorted from blood. The subset is: CD45RA-negative fraction. This sequence was found in a man aged 18 to 30 in good health. The CDR3 DNA reads TGTGCCAGCAGCCAAGGTAGTAGCGCAGATACGCAGTATTTT. It is translated as CASSQGSSADTQYF.